This is a list of T cell receptor beta chains from one sample in a study of response to subunit inactivated influenza vaccine. TCRdb re-analysed the RT-PCR reads in MiXCR, keeping a single row per CDR3 protein. The sample includes around 570,000 distinct CDR3 sequences, approximately 10% seen only once; the top ten take approximately 11%. The same sample was also used in a study of T cells expressing NK-cell markers.

The sample in question was PBMCs from blood, obtained on the day of vaccination. The source of these receptors is a man in his fifties or sixties who received an inactivated influenza vaccine. Each CDR3 is given with its conserved first and last residue. The order of the fields is V gene, clone size, J gene, D gene, CDR3 protein, CDR3 DNA. The D gene is left open where the match is weak. For some rows the clone size is stated as once, few or many, or as a class when expanded; others skip it.

TRBV20-1,-,TRBJ1-1,TRBD1,CSARDRGSLQAFF,TGCAGTGCTAGGGACAGGGGGTCACTTCAAGCTTTCTTT
TRBV5-1,many,TRBJ2-5,-,CASAPEGGKETQYF,TGCGCCAGCGCTCCTGAAGGCGGGAAAGAGACCCAGTACTTC
TRBV5-5,-,TRBJ2-2,-,CASSLGRVDTGELFF,TGTGCCAGCAGCTTGGGCAGGGTTGACACCGGGGAGCTGTTTTTT
TRBV20-1,many,TRBJ2-1,TRBD1,CSASRGGQGAFEQFF,TGCAGTGCTTCTAGGGGGGGACAGGGGGCGTTTGAGCAGTTCTTC
TRBV5-1,few,TRBJ2-5,-,CASSAGKAGETQYF,TGCGCCAGCAGCGCCGGAAAGGCCGGTGAGACCCAGTACTTC
TRBV28,few,TRBJ1-2,-,CASSWSRNYGYTF,TGTGCCAGCAGTTGGTCCCGTAACTATGGCTACACCTTC
TRBV7-7,-,TRBJ2-1,-,CASSISMGREQFF,TGTGCTAGCAGCATTAGTATGGGGCGCGAGCAGTTCTTC
TRBV7-9,-,TRBJ2-1,-,CASGLGLRNEQFF,TGTGCCAGCGGCTTAGGACTACGCAATGAGCAGTTCTTC
TRBV6-1,few,TRBJ2-7,-,CASSESTGKSAYEQYF,TGTGCCAGCAGCGAATCAACAGGGAAATCGGCCTACGAGCAGTACTTC
TRBV5-1,many,TRBJ1-1,TRBD1,CASSSQGANTEAFF,TGCGCCAGCAGCAGCCAGGGGGCTAACACTGAAGCTTTCTTT
TRBV19,few,TRBJ2-3,TRBD1,CASSPNRGQPTDTQYF,TGTGCCAGTAGCCCTAATAGGGGACAGCCAACAGATACGCAGTATTTT
TRBV6-2/TRBV6-3,-,TRBJ2-5,-,CASRKDGFGTQYF,TGTGCCAGCAGAAAGGACGGATTTGGGACCCAGTACTTC
TRBV5-1,few,TRBJ1-1,-,CASTQGAGWATEAFF,TGCGCCAGCACCCAAGGGGCGGGCTGGGCCACTGAAGCTTTCTTT
TRBV4-2,-,TRBJ1-5,-,CASSQDSGSQSQPQHF,TGTGCCAGCAGCCAAGATTCGGGGTCTCAGTCGCAGCCCCAGCATTTT
TRBV5-1,-,TRBJ1-6,-,CASSLADSRERLHF,TGCGCCAGCAGCTTGGCAGATAGCCGGGAAAGGCTCCACTTT
TRBV6-5,few,TRBJ1-1,-,CASSYSPRVNTEAFF,TGTGCCAGCAGTTACTCCCCCAGAGTGAACACTGAAGCTTTCTTT
TRBV10-2,-,TRBJ2-7,-,CASREFQGLDEQYF,TGCGCCAGCAGAGAATTTCAGGGGTTGGACGAGCAGTACTTC
TRBV5-1,many,TRBJ2-7,-,CASSLGEKGYEQYF,TGCGCCAGCAGCTTAGGGGAAAAGGGGTACGAGCAGTACTTC
TRBV2,-,TRBJ1-4,TRBD1,CASGSQGGIEKLFF,TGTGCCAGCGGAAGCCAGGGGGGCATTGAAAAACTGTTTTTT
TRBV20-1,-,TRBJ2-7,-,CSASTATPEQYF,TGCAGTGCTAGTACAGCCACCCCCGAGCAGTACTTC
TRBV7-2,few,TRBJ2-4,TRBD2,CASSSPGLAGDVYF,TGTGCCAGCAGCTCGCCGGGACTAGCGGGGGACGTGTACTTC
TRBV5-1,-,TRBJ1-2,-,CASSLLQGGYGYTF,TGCGCCAGCAGCTTGTTACAGGGCGGCTATGGCTACACCTTC
TRBV10-3,-,TRBJ2-1,TRBD1,CAISESTGAYNEQFF,TGTGCCATCAGTGAGTCGACAGGGGCCTACAATGAGCAGTTCTTC
TRBV6-5,-,TRBJ2-1,-,CASSYGTPTGNEQFF,TGTGCCAGCAGTTACGGGACTCCGACCGGGAATGAGCAGTTCTTC
TRBV28,-,TRBJ2-3,-,CASSFPPSRVDTQYF,TGTGCCAGCAGTTTTCCCCCCTCTAGGGTAGATACGCAGTATTTT
TRBV20-1,many,TRBJ1-5,-,CSASGGGGRVPQHF,TGCAGTGCTAGTGGAGGAGGGGGACGGGTGCCCCAGCATTTT
TRBV5-1,-,TRBJ2-5,-,CASSPGLGNRAGETQYF,TGCGCCAGCAGCCCGGGACTCGGAAACAGGGCTGGGGAGACCCAGTACTTC
TRBV7-2,-,TRBJ2-1,-,CASSPRRRGRNNEQFF,TGTGCCAGCAGCCCCCGAAGGCGGGGACGGAACAATGAGCAGTTCTTC
TRBV5-6,-,TRBJ2-4,TRBD1,CASSSRQGNIQYF,TGTGCCAGCAGCTCGAGACAGGGAAACATTCAGTACTTC
TRBV27,few,TRBJ1-4,-,CASSRLDGAQEKLFF,TGTGCCAGCAGTCGACTCGACGGGGCTCAAGAAAAACTGTTTTTT
TRBV12-3/TRBV12-4,many,TRBJ2-7,TRBD1,CASSRGQRDEQYF,TGTGCCAGCAGTCGGGGACAGAGAGACGAGCAGTACTTC
TRBV7-6,-,TRBJ1-1,-,CASIGEGTEAFF,TGTGCCAGCATCGGCGAGGGCACTGAAGCTTTCTTT
TRBV12-3/TRBV12-4,few,TRBJ2-7,TRBD1,CASGTGLPYEQYF,TGTGCCTCCGGGACAGGGCTCCCCTACGAGCAGTACTTC
TRBV28,medium-sized,TRBJ2-7,-,CASSRGLTSYEQYF,TGTGCCAGCAGTCGGGGACTGACGTCCTACGAGCAGTACTTC
TRBV24-1,many,TRBJ2-1,TRBD1,CATSETGQGGNEQFF,TGTGCCACCAGTGAAACGGGACAGGGAGGTAATGAGCAGTTCTTC
TRBV6-1,-,TRBJ2-7,-,CASRPGTGLNEQYF,TGTGCCAGCAGACCCGGGACTGGACTAAACGAGCAGTACTTC
TRBV11-2,few,TRBJ2-2,TRBD2,CASSIETSRYTGELFF,TGTGCCAGCAGCATAGAGACTAGCAGATACACCGGGGAGCTGTTTTTT
TRBV11-2,-,TRBJ2-7,-,CASSLPPRSYEQYF,TGTGCCAGCAGCTTGCCTCCGCGGTCCTACGAGCAGTACTTC
TRBV5-4,once,TRBJ2-5,-,CATVAQETQYF,TGTGCCACAGTAGCTCAAGAGACCCAGTACTTC
TRBV20-1,-,TRBJ2-2,TRBD2,CSAIGVAGANTGELFF,TGCAGTGCCATTGGGGTAGCGGGGGCAAACACCGGGGAGCTGTTTTTT
TRBV28,many,TRBJ2-7,-,CASSSLPLSTAYEQYF,TGTGCCAGCAGTTCTCTACCCCTTTCGACAGCCTACGAGCAGTACTTC
TRBV6-1,many,TRBJ2-2,TRBD2,CATHPLAGGTGELFF,TGTGCCACCCATCCACTAGCGGGAGGCACCGGGGAGCTGTTTTTT
TRBV10-3,few,TRBJ2-7,TRBD2,CAISESPLRTSGNYEQYF,TGTGCCATCAGTGAGTCCCCCCTCCGGACTAGCGGGAACTACGAGCAGTACTTC
TRBV12-3/TRBV12-4,-,TRBJ2-7,-,CASNFRGADSYEQYF,TGTGCCAGCAACTTCAGGGGGGCCGACTCCTACGAGCAGTACTTC
TRBV29-1,many,TRBJ2-1,TRBD2,CSVINSTGGNEQFF,TGCAGCGTCATAAACAGTACGGGGGGCAATGAGCAGTTCTTC
TRBV7-8,few,TRBJ2-3,TRBD1,CASSPRQGQTQYF,TGTGCCAGCAGCCCACGACAGGGACAAACGCAGTATTTT
TRBV30,many,TRBJ2-3,-,CAWGDSSFTDTQYF,TGTGCCTGGGGAGACTCCTCCTTCACAGATACGCAGTATTTT
TRBV6-6,many,TRBJ1-1,-,CASSPGMNTEAFF,TGTGCCAGCAGTCCGGGAATGAACACTGAAGCTTTCTTT